The clone carrying this T cell receptor beta chain was recorded many times. Its target is not known. It was with unique molecular identifiers that the TCRbeta library was prepared. TCRdb called the PCR reads again in MiXCR, with one record for every CDR3 protein. The sample has more than 200,000 distinct CDR3 sequences, about a quarter seen once. This specimen belongs to a study of T-cell reconstitution after alpha-beta-depleted transplantation in children. Study conclusions and caveats: Among T cells one year after transplant, newly produced cells accounted for most counts and diversity.

The material was PBMCs, obtained before TCRalphabeta/CD19-depleted stem cell transplant. The TCR was taken from a girl aged 2 to 10 with Fanconi anemia, due to receive a stem cell transplant.

The CDR3 spells CASSEKTGVKQPQHF. CDR3 bases: TGTGCCAGCAGTGAGAAGACAGGGGTAAAACAGCCCCAGCATTTT. This chain connects TRBV6-1 to TRBJ1-5; 8 bases are a match to TRBD1. The CDR3 runs 15 residues. After removal of 3 bases from V and 7 bases from J, the junction contained 8 bases not matched to a gene. Germline loops: CDR1 MNHNS, CDR2 SASEGT.